This passage covers 28 T cell receptor beta chains from one sample sequenced in a study of OX40 agonist ivuxolimab in advanced cancers. The data were produced by immunoSEQ multiplex PCR, yet TCRdb's version contains in-frame clones alone and is incomplete. The sample gives 130,000 or so clones, just under 95% of which show up once; roughly 0.15% is in the top ten. The source was CD4+ or CD8+ T cells sorted from blood, collected in a trial of the OX40 agonist ivuxolimab. The receptor source for this set is an adult with an advanced solid tumor such as melanoma, head and neck, liver or kidney cancer.

The J gene is TRBJ1-3, the V gene TRBV28, with 11 bases identical to TRBD1. The CDR3 length is 16 residues. CDR1 MDHEN and CDR2 SYDVKM come from the germline V gene. V lost 6 bases, J lost 8 bases, and 12 bases stayed unmatched. As DNA, the CDR3 is TGTGCCAGCAGCCCTTCGCTAGGACAGGGGGCAGACACCATATATTTT. Translation: CASSPSLGQGADTIYF. The whole variable domain, filled in from reference TRBV28 and TRBJ1-3, reads DVKVTQSSRYLVKRTGEKVFLECVQDMDHENMFWYRQDPGLGLRLIYFSYDVKMKEKGDIPEGYSVSREKKERFSLILESASTNQTSMYLCASSPSLGQGADTIYFGEGSWLTVV.

This chain joins TRBV6-1 and TRBJ1-5; 7 bases agree with TRBD1. Germline-derived CDR1 and CDR2 are MNHNS and SASEGT. This CDR3 contains 16 residues. V shed 2 bases, J shed 4 bases, and the junction held 8 bases outside the gene matches. The CDR3 DNA reads as TGTGCCAGCAGTGAATTTCGGGGGACAGCTAATCAGCCCCAGCATTTT. Its translation: CASSEFRGTANQPQHF.

This clone has just one count. The CDR3 nucleotides read TGTGCCAGCTGCAGGAAGGTGGCCGAGCAGTACTTC. Amino acid sequence: CASCRKVAEQYF. V gene TRBV6-1 combines with J gene TRBJ2-7, with D unresolved. There are 12 residues in the CDR3. Between the trimmed V and J ends, which lost 8 bases and 6 bases, there was a span of 14 bases. Per germline, CDR1 MNHNS and CDR2 SASEGT.

The V gene is TRBV19, the J gene TRBJ2-3; 10 bases agree with TRBD2. The CDR3 length is 15 residues. From germline, CDR1 is LNHDA and CDR2 SQIVND (reference sequence). Germline trimming cut 4 bases from V and 5 bases from J; bases unmatched to any gene: 6. CDR3 in amino acids: CASSNLAGGRDTQYF. CDR3 bases: TGTGCCAGTAGTAATTTAGCGGGGGGCCGAGATACGCAGTATTTT.

With regard to this clone: In the same sample, other DNA sequences code for this CDR3. This sequence joins TRBV7-2 and TRBJ2-2, with 7 bases that match TRBD1. The CDR3 has 16 amino acids. Germline V lookup: CDR1 SGHTA, CDR2 FQGNSA. V gave up 3 bases and J gave up 1 base; unmatched junction bases: 5. CDR3 in DNA: TGTGCCAGCAGCTTGGCCGGGACAGAGAACACCGGGGAGCTGTTTTTT. Protein: CASSLAGTENTGELFF. Looking up the rest from reference TRBV7-2 and TRBJ2-2 gives the full variable domain: GAGVSQSPSNKVTEKGKDVELRCDPISGHTALYWYRQSLGQGLEFLIYFQGNSAPDKSGLPSDRFSAERTGGSVSTLTIQRTQQEDSAVYLCASSLAGTENTGELFFGEGSRLTVL.

The chain employs TRBV28 and TRBJ1-4; D perhaps matches TRBD1 (6 bases). This CDR3 region has 15 residues. Per germline, CDR1 MDHEN and CDR2 SYDVKM. With 7 bases removed from V and 8 bases from J, the gap between germline ends came to 20 bases. The CDR3 region is CASKTIEGGGEKLFF. CDR3 bases: TGTGCCAGCAAAACTATAGAGGGGGGCGGGGAAAAACTGTTTTTT.

The CDR3 sequence is CASSMSRQSRDSPLHF. Written as DNA, the CDR3 is TGTGCCAGCAGTATGAGTAGGCAATCGAGGGATTCACCCCTCCACTTT. The chain carries TRBV28 and TRBJ1-6; no reliable D call. Germline lookup yields CDR1 MDHEN and CDR2 SYDVKM. V was cut by 5 bases and J by 8 bases, with 19 bases left in between. The CDR3 has 16 amino acids. The full variable domain, completed using reference TRBV28 and TRBJ1-6, is DVKVTQSSRYLVKRTGEKVFLECVQDMDHENMFWYRQDPGLGLRLIYFSYDVKMKEKGDIPEGYSVSREKKERFSLILESASTNQTSMYLCASSMSRQSRDSPLHFGNGTRLTVT.

The chain carries TRBV7-9 and TRBJ1-3; maybe TRBD1 (5 bases). The CDR3 extends over 15 amino acids. The germline V gene has CDR1 SEHNR and CDR2 FQNEAQ (reference sequence). V was cut by 6 bases and J by 4 bases, with 16 bases left in between. The CDR3 DNA sequence: TGTGCCAGCAGTAAGACAGTCCCTGCGGGAAACACCATATATTTT. Residues: CASSKTVPAGNTIYF.

V gene TRBV29-1 combines with J gene TRBJ1-1; D is perhaps TRBD1 (6 bases). The ends were cut back, 1 base at V and 11 bases at J, with 20 bases in the middle. CDR3 length: 14 amino acids. Looked up from germline, CDR1 is SQVTM and CDR2 is ANQGSEA. The CDR3 coding sequence is TGCAGCGTTGAAGCCGGCGGGGGCGGGCCGGCCGCTTTCTTT. Amino acids: CSVEAGGGGPAAFF.

To note about this clone: Sequence at one end of the junction differs from germline and may be a read error. The chain joins TRBV20-1 to TRBJ2-1, with TRBD2 identical over 7 bases. The CDR3 has 11 residues. Germline assignment: CDR1 DFQATT and CDR2 SNEGSKA (reference sequence). The CDR3 DNA sequence: TGCAGTGCTAGTGGCCGGGAGGAGAGGGTCTTC. It specifies CSASGREERVF.

V and J are TRBV9 and TRBJ1-3; a weak D match, TRBD1 (5 bases). Trimming cost V 7 bases and J 2 bases, with 22 bases left between them. The CDR3 extends over 17 amino acids. From germline, CDR1 is SGDLS and CDR2 YYNGEE. The CDR3 loop reads CASSWAGKELTGNTIYF. The CDR3 bases are TGTGCCAGCTCCTGGGCAGGGAAGGAACTTACTGGAAACACCATATATTTT.

The J gene is TRBJ2-6, the V gene TRBV4-1; D is perhaps TRBD2 (5 bases). This CDR3 contains 16 residues. Germline values: CDR1 MGHRA, CDR2 YSYEKL. V lost 1 base and J lost 2, with 9 bases in between. CDR3 bases: TGCGCCAGCAGCCAAGGGAGGTCGGCTGGGGCCAACGTCCTGACTTTC. Residues: CASSQGRSAGANVLTF.

The rearrangement uses TRBV25-1 and TRBJ1-2, with D possibly being TRBD1 (5 bases). V was clipped by 2 bases and J by 4 bases, with 14 bases between them. CDR1 and CDR2 (germline): MGHDK, SYGVNS. CDR3 length: 15 residues. In DNA, the CDR3 is TGTGCCAGCAGTGAAATGGGCAGGGTCGGCTATGGCTACACCTTC. Its protein product is CASSEMGRVGYGYTF.

J is TRBJ2-5 and V is TRBV7-2, with D perhaps being TRBD1 or TRBD2 (5 bases each). Germline CDR1 is SGHTA and CDR2 is FQGNSA. The CDR3 sequence is 13 residues long. V lost 5 bases, J lost 1 base, and 8 bases lay in between. CDR3 amino acids: CASSGTIQETQYF. CDR3 DNA: TGTGCCAGCAGCGGGACCATCCAAGAGACCCAGTACTTC.

This chain uses TRBV5-1 with TRBJ2-2, with 13 bases matching TRBD2. CDR1 is SGHRS and CDR2 is YFSETQ in the germline V gene. J lost 7 bases, V lost 3 bases, and 12 bases had no gene match. CDR3 length: 18 residues. In nucleotides, the CDR3 is TGCGCCAGCAGCTCCCCGGGGACTAGCGGGAAAATTCGCGGGGAGCTGTTTTTT. Translating gives CASSSPGTSGKIRGELFF. Full variable domain (remainder filled in from reference TRBV5-1 and TRBJ2-2): KAGVTQTPRYLIKTRGQQVTLSCSPISGHRSVSWYQQTPGQGLQFLFEYFSETQRNKGNFPGRFSGRQFSNSRSEMNVSTLELGDSALYLCASSSPGTSGKIRGELFFGEGSRLTVL.

This clone is a singleton in its sample. The chain has TRBV5-1 and TRBJ2-1, with TRBD2 identical over 11 bases. Per germline, CDR1 SGHRS and CDR2 YFSETQ. Losses at the gene ends were 5 bases for V and 7 bases for J; bases not matched to a gene: 5. The CDR3 sequence is 14 residues long. The DNA of the CDR3 is TGCGCCAGCAGTAGCGGGAGGGGTCGGAATGAGCAGTTCTTC. This translates into CASSSGRGRNEQFF.

The chain is built from TRBV20-1 and TRBJ2-4; D is undetermined. CDR3 length: 11 amino acids. Germline V lookup: CDR1 DFQATT, CDR2 SNEGSKA (reference sequence). V was trimmed by 6 bases and J by 8 bases, leaving 11 bases between them. The CDR3 is CSAPLVYIQYF. CDR3 DNA: TGCAGTGCCCCGCTTGTCTACATTCAGTACTTC.

The chain links TRBV19 to TRBJ1-6; D remains unclear. This CDR3 comprises 15 residues. Trimming removed 10 bases at V and 0 bases at J, with 13 bases between. Germline V gene data show CDR1 as LNHDA and CDR2 as SQIVND (reference sequence). CDR3 region: CATKQESSYNSPLHF. In nucleotides, the CDR3 is TGTGCCACTAAGCAGGAAAGCTCCTATAATTCACCCCTCCACTTT.

The chain combines TRBV6-6 with TRBJ1-3, with D maybe TRBD1 (6 bases). This CDR3 region has 14 residues. The germline V gene has CDR1 MNHNY and CDR2 SVGAGI (reference sequence). The V end lost 6 bases, the J end lost 3 bases, and 12 bases lay between the germline ends. The CDR3 loop reads CASSHRTDGNTIYF. CDR3 nucleotide sequence: TGTGCCAGCAGCCATCGGACAGATGGAAACACCATATATTTT.

This chain links TRBV7-3 with TRBJ1-3; a possible D gene is TRBD1 (6 bases). The germline V gene encodes CDR1 SGHTA and CDR2 FQGTGA. The V gene lost 1 base and the J gene lost 0 bases, with 22 bases spanning the gap. The CDR3 covers 20 residues. The CDR3: CASSLKWGRGPPSSGNTIYF. The DNA of the CDR3 is TGTGCCAGCAGCTTAAAGTGGGGCAGGGGCCCTCCGAGCTCTGGAAACACCATATATTTT.

V gene TRBV28 combines with J gene TRBJ2-2; 15 bases align to TRBD2. CDR1 is MDHEN and CDR2 is SYDVKM in the germline V gene. J lost 6 bases, V lost 5 bases, and 7 bases had no gene match. The CDR3 loop spans 17 amino acids. The CDR3 nucleotides are TGTGCCAGCAGTCCCCCGGGACTAGCGGGGGGCTCCGGGGAGCTGTTTTTT. It codes for CASSPPGLAGGSGELFF.

This clone was seen a single time. V and J are TRBV7-9 and TRBJ2-2, with D uncertain. V dropped 5 bases and J dropped 7 bases, with 11 bases sitting between them. Germline V gene sequence: CDR1 SEHNR, CDR2 FQNEAQ (reference sequence). This CDR3 comprises 13 residues. Here the CDR3 reads CASSLKVNGELFF. The CDR3 nucleotides are TGTGCCAGCAGCCTAAAAGTTAACGGGGAGCTGTTTTTT.

Comments on this clone: The germline gene is not matched at one end of the junction; a read error may be the cause. This chain connects TRBV6-1 to TRBJ2-7; no definite D call. The CDR3 contains 14 residues. Germline V gives CDR1 MNHNS, CDR2 SASEGT. The CDR3 bases are TGTGCCACCAGTCCTATGGACCCAGGCTACGAGCAGTACTTC. It codes for CATSPMDPGYEQYF.

The chain employs TRBV12-2 and TRBJ2-1; the DNA was not used to check the table's D call, TRBD2. TRBV12-2 is a listed pseudogene. This CDR3 region has 16 residues. CDR3 nucleotides: TGTGCAAGTCGCACCGCCACTAGCGGGAGTTGCGGTGAGCAGTTCTTC. Its protein product is CASRTATSGSCGEQFF.

The rearrangement links TRBV4-1 to TRBJ2-7; 9 positions agree with TRBD2. Germline assignment: CDR1 MGHRA and CDR2 YSYEKL. Unmatched junction bases numbered 7, after V lost 2 bases and J lost 2 bases. This CDR3 is 16 amino acids long. The CDR3 sequence is CASSQLMASGTYEQYF. CDR3 DNA: TGCGCCAGCAGCCAATTGATGGCTAGCGGGACCTACGAGCAGTACTTC.

The chain recombines TRBV7-6 with TRBJ2-2; the D gene could be TRBD1 or TRBD2 (5 bases each). This CDR3 has 16 residues. CDR1 is SGHVS, CDR2 FNYEAQ, per germline. With 1 base removed from V and 3 bases from J, the gap between germline ends came to 12 bases. The CDR3 DNA sequence: TGTGCCAGCAGCTTAGTGCTCTTGGGGGACACCGGGGAGCTGTTTTTT. This gives the protein CASSLVLLGDTGELFF.

The chain employs TRBV6-5 and TRBJ2-7; no definite D call. This CDR3 has 13 amino acids. Trimming took 6 bases from V and 2 from J, leaving 11 bases between them. Germline assignment: CDR1 MNHEY and CDR2 SVGAGI. The CDR3 sequence: CASRPVEAYEQYF. The CDR3 region has the DNA TGTGCCAGCAGGCCCGTTGAAGCCTACGAGCAGTACTTC.

Comment on this clone: One end of the junction is discordant with germline, which a read error may explain. The CDR3 sequence is CASINNRVNSGELFF. CDR3 bases: TGTGCCAGCATCAATAATAGGGTGAACTCCGGGGAGCTGTTTTTT. The rearrangement links TRBV7-2 to TRBJ2-2; D gene unclear. The CDR3 runs to 15 residues. The V gene's germline CDR1 is SGHTA and CDR2 FQGNSA.